This entry lists 30 T cell receptor beta chains sequenced from one sample in a study of OX40 agonist ivuxolimab in advanced cancers. Data came from immunoSEQ multiplex PCR; TCRdb stores just in-frame clones and leaves some out. The repertoire holds approximately 94,000 clones, with under 95% as singletons. The sequencing here drew on CD4+ or CD8+ T cells sorted from blood, taken in a trial of the OX40 agonist ivuxolimab. The receptor source for this set is an adult with an advanced solid tumor such as melanoma, head and neck, liver or kidney cancer.

This chain uses TRBV28 with TRBJ2-3, with 7 bases that match TRBD2. CDR1 and CDR2 (germline): MDHEN, SYDVKM. The length of the CDR3 is 17 residues. J was trimmed by 0 bases and V by 6 bases; bases with no gene match: 12. This CDR3 is CASSLAAYLTSTDTQYF. In DNA, the CDR3 is TGTGCCAGCAGCCTAGCGGCGTACCTAACTAGCACAGATACGCAGTATTTT.

Notes on this clone: Germline and junction disagree at one end, which may indicate a read error. V gene TRBV7-7 combines with J gene TRBJ2-5; a possible D gene is TRBD1 (6 bases). The CDR3 sequence is 13 residues long. Germline V CDR1 and CDR2: SSHAT, FNYEAQ (reference sequence). CDR3 in DNA: TGTGCTAGCAGCTTGGGGGCGCCGGAGACCCAGTACTTC. Amino acid sequence: CASSLGAPETQYF.

Only one count was recorded for this clone. The V call is TRBV28, the J call TRBJ1-2; TRBD1 aligns across 8 bases. Germline V gives CDR1 MDHEN, CDR2 SYDVKM. The J segment lost 5 bases and the V segment lost 9 bases, leaving 14 bases of the junction unmatched. This CDR3 comprises 15 residues. In DNA, the CDR3 is TGTGCCAGTAAAAACTCCGGGACAGGAGCTTATGGCTACACCTTC. This sequence encodes CASKNSGTGAYGYTF.

The chain employs TRBV5-5 and TRBJ1-2; D possibly corresponds to TRBD1 (6 bases). This CDR3 spans 12 amino acids. V gave up 3 bases and J gave up 7 bases, with 10 bases separating them. Germline V gives CDR1 SGHKS, CDR2 YYEKEE (reference sequence). The CDR3 loop is CASSYRQVGYTF. The CDR3 DNA follows: TGTGCCAGCAGCTACCGACAGGTTGGCTACACCTTC.

The rearrangement joins TRBV5-4 to TRBJ2-7; 15 nucleotides align to TRBD2. Germline V gene sequence: CDR1 SGHNT, CDR2 YYREEE (reference sequence). The ends lost 4 bases at V and 5 bases at J; junction bases unmatched: 4. This CDR3 contains 15 residues. The CDR3 here is CASSGGLAGGHEQYF. In DNA, the CDR3 is TGTGCCAGCAGCGGGGGACTAGCGGGAGGCCACGAGCAGTACTTC.

The chain links TRBV29-1 to TRBJ2-2; D is possibly TRBD1 or TRBD2 (5 bases each). Trimming took 6 bases from V and 3 from J, leaving 11 bases between them. Germline V lookup: CDR1 SQVTM, CDR2 ANQGSEA. The CDR3 is made up of 13 amino acids. CDR3 DNA: TGCAGCGTGAGGGGCGCGGACACCGGGGAGCTGTTTTTT. The encoded protein is CSVRGADTGELFF.

This chain connects TRBV5-5 to TRBJ1-5; D not resolved. The CDR3 extends over 14 amino acids. Per germline, CDR1 SGHKS and CDR2 YYEKEE (reference sequence). V was shortened by 4 bases and J by 4 bases, with 12 bases between the two germline ends. The CDR3 reads CASSPSRVNQPQHF. CDR3 in DNA: TGTGCCAGCAGCCCCAGTCGAGTAAATCAGCCCCAGCATTTT.

The V and J genes are TRBV28 and TRBJ2-2, with TRBD2 matching over 7 bases. Germline assignment: CDR1 MDHEN and CDR2 SYDVKM. The CDR3 is 14 residues long. V gave up 10 bases and J gave up 0 bases; unmatched junction bases: 5. Here the CDR3 reads CATLSGANTGELFF. CDR3 DNA: TGTGCCACCTTAAGCGGGGCGAACACCGGGGAGCTGTTTTTT.

The V and J genes are TRBV2 and TRBJ2-2; D not certain. V was cut by 3 bases and J by 0 bases, with 8 bases left in between. Germline assignment: CDR1 SNHLY and CDR2 FYNNEI. The CDR3 length is 15 residues. CDR3 coding DNA: TGTGCCAGCAGTGAGGGAAATTCGAACACCGGGGAGCTGTTTTTT. Translating gives CASSEGNSNTGELFF.

This clone showed up just once. This rearrangement joins TRBV5-6 to TRBJ1-2; 10 positions agree with TRBD1. CDR3 size: 14 residues. The V segment lost 10 bases and the J segment 3 bases; nucleotides outside the gene matches: 9. CDR1 is SGHDT, CDR2 YYEEEE, per germline. The CDR3 DNA sequence: TGTGCCGGTTCCGGGACAGGGGTCGACTATGGCTACACCTTC. Protein sequence: CAGSGTGVDYGYTF.

This clone was seen a single time. The chain couples TRBV7-2 to TRBJ2-7, with D unresolved. The CDR3 is made up of 14 amino acids. Trimming took 1 base from V and 3 from J, leaving 10 bases between them. Germline lookup yields CDR1 SGHTA and CDR2 FQGNSA. CDR3 residues: CASSLDEGNYEQYF. CDR3 nucleotide sequence: TGTGCCAGCAGCTTAGATGAAGGAAACTACGAGCAGTACTTC.

The J gene is TRBJ2-1, the V gene TRBV29-1, with D unclear. V lost 3 bases and J 3 bases, leaving 9 bases between the germline ends. Germline V gives CDR1 SQVTM, CDR2 ANQGSEA. The CDR3 has 13 amino acids. This CDR3 is CSVESRGYNEQFF. The CDR3 DNA reads TGCAGCGTTGAGAGTCGTGGCTACAATGAGCAGTTCTTC.

V gene TRBV6-1 combines with J gene TRBJ2-7; TRBD2 matches at 7 bases. Trimming took 1 base from V and 0 from J; bases not matched to a gene: 3. The CDR3 has 15 amino acids. Germline V lookup: CDR1 MNHNS, CDR2 SASEGT. CDR3 residues: CASSEGLATSYEQYF. For the CDR3, the DNA is TGTGCCAGCAGTGAAGGACTAGCCACCTCCTACGAGCAGTACTTC.

In this sample, this clone turned up a few times. The genes are TRBV29-1 and TRBJ2-3; D is unclear. The CDR3 consists of 13 residues. Germline V CDR1 and CDR2: SQVTM, ANQGSEA. V was pared by 0 bases and J by 5 bases, with 9 bases between. CDR3 residues: CSVEDWPGDTQYF. The CDR3 DNA sequence: TGCAGCGTTGAAGATTGGCCGGGAGATACGCAGTATTTT.

The gene calls are TRBV28 and TRBJ1-5, with TRBD1 matching over 10 bases. This CDR3 contains 12 residues. J was trimmed by 10 bases and V by 10 bases; bases with no gene match: 7. CDR1 and CDR2 (germline): MDHEN, SYDVKM. CDR3 region: CATVDRGEPQHF. The CDR3 bases are TGTGCCACCGTGGACAGGGGGGAACCCCAGCATTTT.

V is TRBV6-1 and J is TRBJ2-7; the D gene is possibly TRBD1 (5 bases). CDR3 size: 14 residues. Per the germline V gene, CDR1 is MNHNS and CDR2 is SASEGT. V was cut by 1 base and J by 7 bases, with 14 bases left in between. CDR3: CASSEVGVRVEQYF. In DNA form, the CDR3 reads TGTGCCAGCAGTGAAGTCGGAGTCAGGGTTGAGCAGTACTTC.

This clone was observed a few times. J is TRBJ2-7 and V is TRBV28, with 9 nucleotides matching TRBD1. Germline lookup yields CDR1 MDHEN and CDR2 SYDVKM. V was pared by 4 bases and J by 0 bases, with 7 bases of the junction left unmatched. The CDR3 extends over 16 amino acids. The CDR3 DNA sequence: TGTGCCAGCAGTTCGGGGGACAGGGCCATCTCCTACGAGCAGTACTTC. This translates into CASSSGDRAISYEQYF. Full variable domain (rest looked up from reference TRBV28 and TRBJ2-7): DVKVTQSSRYLVKRTGEKVFLECVQDMDHENMFWYRQDPGLGLRLIYFSYDVKMKEKGDIPEGYSVSREKKERFSLILESASTNQTSMYLCASSSGDRAISYEQYFGPGTRLTVT.

The chain uses TRBV15 and TRBJ2-1; D possibly uses TRBD1 or TRBD2 (5 bases each). The CDR3 is made up of 16 amino acids. V was pared by 2 bases and J by 0 bases, with 11 bases between. Germline V gene sequence: CDR1 LNHNV, CDR2 YYDKDF (reference sequence). The CDR3 coding sequence is TGTGCCACCAGCAGACAACCAGGGAGCTCCTACAATGAGCAGTTCTTC. It codes for CATSRQPGSSYNEQFF.

The chain couples TRBV4-3 to TRBJ1-3, with 7 positions matching TRBD1. After removal of 1 base from V and 4 bases from J, the junction contained 7 bases not matched to a gene. Germline values: CDR1 LGHNA, CDR2 YSLEER. The CDR3 loop spans 16 amino acids. The CDR3 spells CASSQVKGAPGNTIYF. CDR3 sequence (DNA): TGCGCCAGCAGCCAAGTGAAGGGGGCGCCCGGAAACACCATATATTTT.

The chain joins TRBV18 to TRBJ1-2, with 7 bases that match TRBD1. The germline V gene has CDR1 KGHSH and CDR2 LQKENI. The CDR3 contains 14 residues. V dropped 3 bases and J dropped 4; count of bases not matched to a gene: 5. CDR3 in DNA: TGTGCCAGCTCACCGCTCAGGGGGGGCTATGGCTACACCTTC. Its translation: CASSPLRGGYGYTF.

This rearrangement joins TRBV6-1 to TRBJ2-5; D remains unclear. The V end was cut by 1 base, the J end by 5 bases, with 20 bases between. Germline loops: CDR1 MNHNS, CDR2 SASEGT. The CDR3 is 17 residues long. The CDR3 spells CASSEGFSSAEVETQYF. The CDR3 DNA reads TGTGCCAGCAGTGAAGGGTTTAGTTCGGCCGAAGTGGAGACCCAGTACTTC.

The rearrangement uses TRBV18 and TRBJ2-2; possibly TRBD2 for D (5 bases). Germline assignment: CDR1 KGHSH and CDR2 LQKENI. This CDR3 comprises 15 residues. V dropped 1 base and J dropped 7 bases, with 13 bases sitting between them. The CDR3 sequence: CASSPQEGLRGELFF. DNA for the CDR3: TGTGCCAGCTCACCACAAGAGGGATTACGCGGGGAGCTGTTTTTT. Variable domain in full (rest from reference TRBV18 and TRBJ2-2): NAGVMQNPRHLVRRRGQEARLRCSPMKGHSHVYWYRQLPEEGLKFMVYLQKENIIDESGMPKERFSAEFPKEGPSILRIQQVVRGDSAAYFCASSPQEGLRGELFFGEGSRLTVL.

This clone is categorized as medium-sized (0.01 to 0.1%). This sequence joins TRBV7-3 and TRBJ1-2; D not certain. V was cut by 5 bases and J by 6 bases, with 13 bases left in between. This CDR3 comprises 13 residues. The germline CDR1 and CDR2 sequences are SGHTA and FQGTGA. The chain's CDR3 is CASSPVAGNGYTF. The CDR3 DNA is TGTGCCAGCAGCCCAGTAGCAGGAAATGGCTACACCTTC.

A remark on this clone: Within the sample, other DNA sequences also encode this same CDR3. V is TRBV18 and J is TRBJ1-5; perhaps TRBD1 as D (5 bases). This CDR3 region has 13 residues. Germline V gene lookup returns CDR1 KGHSH and CDR2 LQKENI. The V and J ends lost 3 bases and 4 bases respectively, with 7 bases between them. CDR3 protein: CASSPGLNQPQHF. In DNA form, the CDR3 reads TGTGCCAGCTCACCGGGGCTTAATCAGCCCCAGCATTTT.

The chain is built from TRBV18 and TRBJ2-7; D possibly uses TRBD1 or TRBD2 (5 bases each). This CDR3 contains 17 residues. Germline V gene data show CDR1 as KGHSH and CDR2 as LQKENI. Between the trimmed V and J ends, which lost 3 bases and 0 bases, there was a span of 18 bases. The CDR3 protein is CASSPRGVGASSYEQYF. The CDR3 bases are TGTGCCAGCTCACCGAGGGGTGTTGGGGCCAGCTCCTACGAGCAGTACTTC.

V and J are TRBV7-8 and TRBJ2-4, with 11 bases matching TRBD2. The CDR3 has 16 residues. Trimming took 7 bases from V and 4 from J; bases not matched to a gene: 9. CDR1 and CDR2 (germline): SGHVS, FQNEAQ. Written as DNA, the CDR3 is TGTGCCAGCACCCAGGGGCTAGCGGGAGGAAAAAACATTCAGTACTTC. Translating it yields CASTQGLAGGKNIQYF.

This clone was found a few times. Here the CDR3 reads CASTPGLAGHNEQFF. In DNA, the CDR3 is TGTGCCAGCACTCCCGGGCTAGCGGGACACAATGAGCAGTTCTTC. The chain has TRBV7-9 and TRBJ2-1, with 9 bases matching TRBD2. The ends lost 7 bases at V and 5 bases at J; junction bases unmatched: 9. In germline, CDR1 is SEHNR, CDR2 FQNEAQ (reference sequence). The CDR3 runs 15 residues.

The rearrangement links TRBV11-3 to TRBJ2-5; D gene uncertain. The CDR3 is 13 amino acids. The germline CDR1 and CDR2 sequences are SGHNT and YENEEA. V lost 4 bases to trimming and J lost 2 bases, with 8 bases between them. CDR3 protein: CASSSYMQETQYF. The CDR3 region has the DNA TGTGCCAGCAGCTCATACATGCAAGAGACCCAGTACTTC.

V is TRBV7-2 and J is TRBJ1-4, with a weak D call TRBD1 (6 bases). The V gene's germline CDR1 is SGHTA and CDR2 FQGNSA. Between the trimmed V and J ends, which lost 3 bases and 10 bases, there was a span of 21 bases. CDR3 length: 16 residues. The CDR3 reads CASSLAGTSRGGKLFF. The CDR3 coding sequence is TGTGCCAGCAGCTTGGCCGGGACAAGTCGGGGGGGAAAACTGTTTTTT.

This clone appeared a few times. The V and J genes are TRBV5-1 and TRBJ2-3; 7 bases match TRBD1. V lost 4 bases to trimming and J lost 2 bases; unmatched junction nucleotides: 4. From germline, CDR1 is SGHRS and CDR2 YFSETQ. The CDR3 contains 14 residues. CDR3 nucleotide sequence: TGCGCCAGCAGCCTTGGACAGGACACAGATACGCAGTATTTT. This gives the protein CASSLGQDTDTQYF.